One and the same sample provided the 17 T cell receptor beta chains below, sequenced in a study of T cells in Graves' hyperthyroidism and ophthalmopathy. Researchers amplified the TCR beta CDR3 regions from RNA transcripts. Primed by the HTBI set, a first-round RT-PCR was run on the TCR CDR3. TCRdb reanalysed the multiplex PCR reads using MiXCR and keeps one entry per CDR3 protein. The top ten clones hold 3.8% of a sample with 600,000 to 650,000 distinct CDR3 sequences, roughly 15% of them seen once. Sequencing was done on a sample of blood. The receptors originated from a woman aged 25 to 39 with Graves' hyperthyroidism.

The genes are TRBV28 and TRBJ1-5; perhaps TRBD1 as D (5 bases). The length of the CDR3 is 16 residues. In germline, CDR1 is MDHEN, CDR2 SYDVKM. The V end was cut by 5 bases, the J end by 2 bases, with 16 bases between. The chain's CDR3 is CASSPSQGNGNQPQHF. The CDR3 bases are TGTGCCAGCAGTCCATCTCAGGGAAACGGCAATCAGCCCCAGCATTTT.

Ten or more counts support this clonotype. The chain is built from TRBV27 and TRBJ2-1; tentatively, D is TRBD1 or TRBD2 (5 bases each). Per the germline V gene, CDR1 is MNHEY and CDR2 is SMNVEV (reference sequence). The CDR3 contains 14 residues. Trimming removed 7 bases at V and 6 bases at J, with 16 bases between. For the CDR3, the DNA is TGTGCCAGCAAGTATACCGGGACGCGCAATGAGCAGTTCTTC. Its translation is CASKYTGTRNEQFF.

The chain employs TRBV20-1 and TRBJ1-5, with no clear D. Trimming shortened V by 6 bases and J by 0 bases, and 9 bases separated the two germline ends. CDR3 length equals 13 residues. CDR1 is DFQATT and CDR2 is SNEGSKA in the germline V gene (reference sequence). Written as DNA, the CDR3 is TGCAGTGCCCGAATTGATAGCAATCAGCCCCAGCATTTT. Its translation: CSARIDSNQPQHF.

This clonotype was found many times. This rearrangement joins TRBV18 to TRBJ1-1, with 8 positions matching TRBD1. The CDR3 extends over 15 amino acids. The germline V gene encodes CDR1 KGHSH and CDR2 LQKENI. J lost 0 bases, V lost 3 bases, and 3 bases had no gene match. The CDR3 DNA reads TGTGCCAGCTCACCGGGACAGGAGATGAACACTGAAGCTTTCTTT. Translation: CASSPGQEMNTEAFF.

The rearrangement joins TRBV16 to TRBJ2-4, with a tentative D call TRBD1 (5 bases). V lost 1 base and J lost 8, with 15 bases in between. The CDR3 is made up of 15 amino acids. Germline V lookup: CDR1 KGHSY, CDR2 FQNENV. In nucleotides, the CDR3 is TGTGCCAGCAGCCAATTCACGGCGGTAGGGGACATTCAGTACTTC. It is translated as CASSQFTAVGDIQYF.

This chain links TRBV7-3 with TRBJ2-3; D not certain. Deletions cut 3 bases from V and 0 bases from J, with 4 bases between. This CDR3 is 13 amino acids long. Germline CDR1 is SGHTA and CDR2 is FQGTGA. The CDR3: CASSFHSTDTQYF. The CDR3 nucleotides are TGTGCCAGCAGCTTCCATAGCACAGATACGCAGTATTTT.

Remarks on this clonotype: A much larger clone sits a single nucleotide away, making a read error possible. The rearrangement uses TRBV11-1 and TRBJ2-3; 10 bases map to TRBD2. Germline assignment: CDR1 SGHAT and CDR2 FQDESV (reference sequence). This CDR3 contains 16 residues. CDR3 coding DNA: TGTGCCTGCAGCCGTACCGGGACTAGCGTAGCAGATACGCAGTATTTT. Its protein is CACSRTGTSVADTQYF.

This sequence joins TRBV19 and TRBJ2-7; D might be TRBD1 (6 bases). From germline, CDR1 is LNHDA and CDR2 SQIVND (reference sequence). The CDR3 contains 14 residues. V was clipped by 1 base and J by 6 bases, with 13 bases between them. The CDR3 sequence is CASSIVDRPGEQYF. The CDR3 DNA is TGTGCCAGTAGTATAGTCGACAGGCCCGGCGAGCAGTACTTC.

The rearrangement uses TRBV5-6 and TRBJ2-5, with 9 positions matching TRBD2. Germline CDR1 is SGHDT and CDR2 is YYEEEE. Unmatched junction bases numbered 7, after V lost 5 bases and J lost 5 bases. The CDR3 is 14 amino acids. The chain's CDR3 is CASSPDTSGETQYF. CDR3 nucleotides: TGTGCCAGCAGTCCTGATACTAGCGGGGAGACCCAGTACTTC.

The chain carries TRBV15 and TRBJ2-1, with 8 bases aligning to TRBD2. Looked up from germline, CDR1 is LNHNV and CDR2 is YYDKDF (reference sequence). V shed 2 bases and J 0 bases; nucleotides not matched to a gene: 24. The CDR3 sequence is 23 residues long. The CDR3 loop reads CATSRQLLAGPLDQGFSYNEQFF. The CDR3 DNA reads as TGTGCCACCAGCAGACAACTCCTAGCGGGCCCGCTCGATCAGGGGTTCTCCTACAATGAGCAGTTCTTC.

This clonotype was counted a few times. A much larger clone sits a single nucleotide away, making a read error possible. This chain connects TRBV24-1 to TRBJ2-3; the D is unclear. Germline CDR1 reads KGHDR; CDR2 reads SFDVKD. This CDR3 comprises 8 residues. The V end lost 9 bases, the J end lost 9 bases, and 3 bases lay between the germline ends. CDR3 sequence (DNA): TGTGCCACCGGGACGCAGTATTTT. Protein product: CATGTQYF.

This clonotype was seen repeatedly, ten times or more. The genes are TRBV7-2 and TRBJ2-7, with 9 bases matching TRBD2. The CDR3 loop spans 15 amino acids. The trim removed 3 bases at V and 6 bases at J, leaving 9 bases unmatched. Germline CDR1 SGHTA, CDR2 FQGNSA. The CDR3 nucleotides are TGTGCCAGCAGCTTCGGGAGCGCGGGAGGGCTCGAGCAGTACTTC. It specifies CASSFGSAGGLEQYF.

This chain uses TRBV11-2 with TRBJ2-7; 12 bases agree with TRBD2. Germline values: CDR1 SGHAT, CDR2 FQNNGV. The CDR3 has 17 amino acids. J was trimmed by 4 bases and V by 0 bases; bases with no gene match: 7. The CDR3, as DNA: TGTGCCAGCAGCTTAGAGGGGACTAGCGGGTTTTATTACGAGCAGTACTTC. Protein: CASSLEGTSGFYYEQYF. Full variable domain (missing parts from reference TRBV11-2 and TRBJ2-7): EAGVAQSPRYKIIEKRQSVAFWCNPISGHATLYWYQQILGQGPKLLIQFQNNGVVDDSQLPKDRFSAERLKGVDSTLKIQPAKLEDSAVYLCASSLEGTSGFYYEQYFGPGTRLTVT.

This clonotype was found many times. The gene calls are TRBV7-9 and TRBJ2-1; no clear D gene. CDR1 is SEHNR, CDR2 FQNEAQ, per germline (reference sequence). V gave up 1 base and J gave up 8 bases, with 12 bases separating them. This CDR3 region has 14 residues. CDR3 nucleotide sequence: TGTGCCAGCAGCTTAGTGGGCTCCCACGATGAGCAGTTCTTC. Encoded protein: CASSLVGSHDEQFF. The full variable domain, completed using reference TRBV7-9 and TRBJ2-1, is DTGVSQNPRHKITKRGQNVTFRCDPISEHNRLYWYRQTLGQGPEFLTYFQNEAQLEKSRLLSDRFSAERPKGSFSTLEIQRTEQGDSAMYLCASSLVGSHDEQFFGPGTRLTVL.

This clonotype was detected many times. The chain links TRBV28 to TRBJ2-7, with 9 bases lining up with TRBD2. Germline CDR1 reads MDHEN; CDR2 reads SYDVKM. CDR3 length: 23 amino acids. Losses at the gene ends were 5 bases for V and 1 base for J; bases not matched to a gene: 30. CDR3 in amino acids: CASSIPSPGRGGSGSHLSYEQYF. CDR3 in DNA: TGTGCCAGCAGTATCCCATCACCCGGAAGGGGAGGTAGCGGGAGCCACCTGTCCTACGAGCAGTACTTC.

Ten or more counts support this clonotype. This chain links TRBV11-2 with TRBJ2-2; TRBD1 might be the D (7 bases). The CDR3 has 12 amino acids. Trimming pared 8 bases from V and 7 bases from J, leaving 11 bases between. The germline V gene has CDR1 SGHAT and CDR2 FQNNGV. The DNA for the CDR3 is TGTGCCAGCCGCCAGGGGGGCGGGGAGCTGTTTTTT. Protein sequence: CASRQGGGELFF.

The J gene is TRBJ2-3, the V gene TRBV11-1, with 15 bases identical to TRBD2. Looked up from germline, CDR1 is SGHAT and CDR2 is FQDESV (reference sequence). V trimming: 3 bases; J trimming: 6 bases; junction bases outside the gene matches: 7. This CDR3 is built from 17 residues. The CDR3 sequence is CASSFGLAGGMPDTQYF. CDR3 bases: TGTGCCAGCAGCTTCGGACTAGCGGGAGGGATGCCCGATACGCAGTATTTT.